This section outlines one T cell receptor (beta chain) sequence together with its context. Germline values: CDR1 LNHDA, CDR2 SQIVND (reference sequence). The CDR3 contains 13 residues. V was shortened by 0 bases and J by 6 bases, with 6 bases between the two germline ends. This record comes from a study of shared clonotypes between healthy human individuals. The wider study: A donor's plate count was three for CD4 naive and three for CD4 memory; CD8 naive had two and CD8 memory one.

The data were produced by immunoSEQ multiplex PCR, yet TCRdb's version contains in-frame clones alone and is incomplete. The data show a few hundred thousand clones, 96% seen once. The clonotype comes from a man younger than 45 in good health. Material: memory CD8+ T cells sorted from blood. Subset described: CD45RO+ cells pooled with CCR7-negative TemRA cells. The rearrangement joins TRBV19 to TRBJ1-5, with unresolved D. The chain's CDR3 is CASSIDLFQPQHF. The CDR3 DNA follows: TGTGCCAGTAGTATAGATCTCTTTCAGCCCCAGCATTTT.